A selection of T cell receptor beta chains follows, all from one sample in a study of OX40 agonist ivuxolimab in advanced cancers. The data were produced by immunoSEQ multiplex PCR, yet TCRdb's version contains in-frame clones alone and is incomplete. The sample includes tens of thousands of clones, more than 70% of them seen just once. The source was CD4+ or CD8+ T cells sorted from blood, collected in a trial of the OX40 agonist ivuxolimab. All receptors come from an adult with an advanced solid tumor such as melanoma, head and neck, liver or kidney cancer. CDR3s include the opening cysteine and the closing phenylalanine or tryptophan. D genes are given only for firm matches. Size is omitted from some rows. Given values are once, few, many or a class for expanded clones.

CDR3 protein: CASSVGDRPYGYTF
CDR3 DNA: TGTGCCAGCAGCGTAGGGGACAGGCCCTATGGCTACACCTTC
V gene: TRBV9
D gene: TRBD1
clone size: .
J gene: TRBJ1-2

CDR3 protein: CASTTEGVGDQPQHF
CDR3 DNA: TGTGCCAGCACCACAGAGGGGGTAGGGGATCAGCCCCAGCATTTT
V gene: TRBV28
D gene: .
clone size: .
J gene: TRBJ1-5

CDR3 protein: CASTRARSLSNEQFF
CDR3 DNA: TGTGCCAGCACCCGGGCTCGGAGCTTGAGCAATGAGCAGTTCTTC
V gene: TRBV28
D gene: .
clone size: .
J gene: TRBJ2-1

CDR3 protein: CATSRDASSREQYF
CDR3 DNA: TGTGCCACCAGCCGGGACGCTTCTTCTAGGGAGCAGTACTTC
V gene: TRBV6-5
D gene: .
clone size: .
J gene: TRBJ2-7

CDR3 protein: CASSEILGNTIYF
CDR3 DNA: TGTGCCAGCAGTGAGATACTTGGAAACACCATATATTTT
V gene: TRBV6-1
D gene: .
clone size: .
J gene: TRBJ1-3

CDR3 protein: CASSLTVTAQEYGYTF
CDR3 DNA: TGTGCCAGCAGTTTGACAGTTACAGCCCAAGAATATGGCTACACCTTC
V gene: TRBV28
D gene: .
clone size: once
J gene: TRBJ1-2

CDR3 protein: CASSPPDGPLHF
CDR3 DNA: TGTGCCAGTAGTCCGCCCGACGGTCCCCTCCACTTT
V gene: TRBV19
D gene: .
clone size: .
J gene: TRBJ1-6

CDR3 protein: CAWMSFGEQYF
CDR3 DNA: TGTGCCTGGATGAGTTTTGGCGAGCAGTACTTC
V gene: TRBV30
D gene: .
clone size: medium-sized
J gene: TRBJ2-7

CDR3 protein: CASSLDWLNTEAFF
CDR3 DNA: TGTGCCAGCAGCTTAGATTGGCTGAACACTGAAGCTTTCTTT
V gene: TRBV11-2
D gene: .
clone size: .
J gene: TRBJ1-1

CDR3 protein: CASSYGAGASTEAFF
CDR3 DNA: TGTGCCAGCAGTTACGGGGCGGGGGCGAGCACTGAAGCTTTCTTT
V gene: TRBV6-5
D gene: .
clone size: .
J gene: TRBJ1-1

CDR3 protein: CASSQEVRGETQYF
CDR3 DNA: TGTGCCAGCAGCCAAGAGGTCAGGGGAGAGACCCAGTACTTC
V gene: TRBV14
D gene: .
clone size: .
J gene: TRBJ2-5

CDR3 protein: CASSRPVGSRSEKLFF
CDR3 DNA: TGCGCCAGCAGCCGGCCGGTGGGGTCTCGCAGTGAAAAACTGTTTTTT
V gene: TRBV4-1
D gene: .
clone size: .
J gene: TRBJ1-4

CDR3 protein: CASSLGGVNTEAFF
CDR3 DNA: TGCGCCAGCAGCTTGGGCGGTGTGAACACTGAAGCTTTCTTT
V gene: TRBV5-1
D gene: .
clone size: .
J gene: TRBJ1-1

CDR3 protein: CASSLAGSSPEQYF
CDR3 DNA: TGTGCCAGCAGCTTAGCGGGAAGTTCCCCCGAGCAGTACTTC
V gene: TRBV7-2
D gene: .
clone size: .
J gene: TRBJ2-7

CDR3 protein: CASSPGLAGEGETQYF
CDR3 DNA: TGTGCCAGCAGCCCCGGACTAGCGGGAGAGGGAGAGACCCAGTACTTC
V gene: TRBV9
D gene: TRBD2
clone size: .
J gene: TRBJ2-5

CDR3 protein: CASSLGGLGEQYF
CDR3 DNA: TGTGCCAGCAGCTTAGGGGGATTGGGCGAGCAGTACTTC
V gene: TRBV7-9
D gene: .
clone size: once
J gene: TRBJ2-7

CDR3 protein: CASRRLVGGNEQFF
CDR3 DNA: TGTGCCAGCAGACGACTAGTAGGGGGTAATGAGCAGTTCTTC
V gene: TRBV6-5
D gene: .
clone size: .
J gene: TRBJ2-1

CDR3 protein: CASSPRERMTYGYTF
CDR3 DNA: TGTGCCAGCAGCCCGCGAGAAAGAATGACCTATGGCTACACCTTC
V gene: TRBV9
D gene: .
clone size: .
J gene: TRBJ1-2

CDR3 protein: CARVATSGKETQYF
CDR3 DNA: TGTGCCAGAGTCGCGACTAGCGGGAAAGAGACCCAGTACTTC
V gene: TRBV10-3
D gene: TRBD2
clone size: .
J gene: TRBJ2-5

CDR3 protein: CASSAGLAGGTQYF
CDR3 DNA: TGCGCCAGCAGCGCGGGACTAGCGGGGGGGACCCAGTACTTC
V gene: TRBV5-1
D gene: TRBD2
clone size: few
J gene: TRBJ2-5

CDR3 protein: CASTKGTGGTDTQYF
CDR3 DNA: TGTGCCAGCACCAAAGGGACAGGGGGGACAGATACGCAGTATTTT
V gene: TRBV7-2
D gene: TRBD1
clone size: .
J gene: TRBJ2-3

CDR3 protein: CASSIGVEAGSTGELFF
CDR3 DNA: TGTGCCAGTAGTATAGGGGTGGAAGCGGGGAGCACCGGGGAGCTGTTTTTT
V gene: TRBV19
D gene: TRBD2
clone size: .
J gene: TRBJ2-2

CDR3 protein: CASSLAGGEQYF
CDR3 DNA: TGTGCCAGCAGCTTAGCCGGGGGGGAGCAGTACTTC
V gene: TRBV11-3
D gene: TRBD2
clone size: .
J gene: TRBJ2-7

CDR3 protein: CASSIGLRPDRGDTGELFF
CDR3 DNA: TGTGCCAGTAGCATAGGGTTGAGACCGGACAGAGGAGACACCGGGGAGCTGTTTTTT
V gene: TRBV19
D gene: .
clone size: .
J gene: TRBJ2-2

CDR3 protein: CATTGQLEETQYF
CDR3 DNA: TGTGCCACCACGGGCCAACTGGAAGAGACCCAGTACTTC
V gene: TRBV10-3
D gene: .
clone size: .
J gene: TRBJ2-5

CDR3 protein: CASSLFFSYEQYF
CDR3 DNA: TGCGCCAGCAGCCTGTTTTTTTCCTACGAGCAGTACTTC
V gene: TRBV4-1
D gene: .
clone size: once
J gene: TRBJ2-7

CDR3 protein: CASSLGRGPTDTQYF
CDR3 DNA: TGTGCCAGCAGCTTAGGCAGGGGCCCGACAGATACGCAGTATTTT
V gene: TRBV7-3
D gene: .
clone size: .
J gene: TRBJ2-3

CDR3 protein: CASSLAGSSYNEQFF
CDR3 DNA: TGTGCCAGCAGCTTAGCGGGGAGCTCCTACAATGAGCAGTTCTTC
V gene: TRBV7-9
D gene: .
clone size: .
J gene: TRBJ2-1

CDR3 protein: CASSLNPGADTGELFF
CDR3 DNA: TGTGCCAGCAGCTTAAACCCGGGAGCGGACACCGGGGAGCTGTTTTTT
V gene: TRBV7-3
D gene: .
clone size: .
J gene: TRBJ2-2

CDR3 protein: CASSPTGGYGYTF
CDR3 DNA: TGTGCCAGCAGCCCAACGGGGGGGTATGGCTACACCTTC
V gene: TRBV5-4
D gene: .
clone size: .
J gene: TRBJ1-2